The clone carrying this T cell receptor beta chain was seen a handful of times. What it binds is not known. The sample comes from a study of T cells after yellow fever vaccination. Overall study: SMART-Seq v4 Ultra Low Input handled preparation of low-cell-number fractions.

Germline-derived CDR1 and CDR2 are MDHEN and SYDVKM. After removal of 7 bases from V and 6 bases from J, the junction contained 8 bases not matched to a gene. This CDR3 region has 14 residues. A single record per CDR3 protein comes from TCRdb applying MiXCR to the 5' RACE reads. Of around 600,000 distinct CDR3 sequences in the sample, roughly an eighth were seen once. Overall study findings and caveats: Abundant clonotypes from the bulk population could contaminate FACS-sorted repertoires. Weaker overall was a secondary response that nonetheless peaked faster, on day 5 versus 15. Shared CD4/CD8 clonotypes were a small share, likely from convergent recombination.

The material was PBMCs, obtained on the day of the yellow fever booster vaccination. This rearrangement joins TRBV28 to TRBJ2-2; 7 positions agree with TRBD1. This clonotype was sampled from a man aged 25 to 40 who received the YFV17D yellow fever vaccine. Here the CDR3 reads CASKLTGKAGELFF. CDR3 bases: TGTGCCAGCAAATTGACAGGGAAGGCCGGGGAGCTGTTTTTT.